A selection of T cell receptor beta chains follows, all from one sample in a study of glioma-infiltrating T cells. MiXCR, run by TCRdb on the multiplex PCR reads, gives a single entry per CDR3 protein. The sample lists about 210,000 distinct CDR3 sequences, more than 30% occurring once. The material sequenced was glioma tissue, nonneoplastic brain tissue, or PBMCs (not recorded which). The receptors were gathered from a human donor with low-grade glioma or glioblastoma, undergoing nonglioma brain surgery, or in good health (not recorded which). Each CDR3 is given with its conserved first and last residue. The D gene is left open where the match is weak. The listing skips clone size in some rows; elsewhere it reads once, few, many or a size class.

J	size	V	D	DNA	CDR3
TRBJ2-2	many	TRBV19	TRBD1	TGTGCCAGTAGCCTTGGTCCCGGGACAGCGGCCACCGGGGAGCTGTTTTTT	CASSLGPGTAATGELFF
TRBJ2-7	many	TRBV12-3/TRBV12-4	TRBD2	TGTGCCAGCAGTTTACGGCTAGCGGGAGCGTACGAGCAGTACTTC	CASSLRLAGAYEQYF
TRBJ2-7	.	TRBV3-1	TRBD1	TGTGCCAGCAGCCACGAACCCGACAGGGATCACTACGAGCAGTACTTC	CASSHEPDRDHYEQYF
TRBJ1-1	.	TRBV27	.	TGTGCCGGCAGTTTAACTCCAGGAGGGGCAGGCATAGTGGATGAAGCTTTCTTT	CAGSLTPGGAGIVDEAFF
TRBJ1-6	many	TRBV27	TRBD1	TGTGCCAGCAGTTCAAGGGACAGGGCTAACTCACCCCTCCACTTT	CASSSRDRANSPLHF
TRBJ2-1	once	TRBV20-1	TRBD2	TGCAGTGCTAGAGATAGCGCTAGCGGGAGTATATATGAGCAGTTCTTC	CSARDSASGSIYEQFF
TRBJ2-1	.	TRBV9	.	TGTGCCAGCAGCGTAGCTACTTGGGAGGAGGGCTACAATGAGCAGTTCTTC	CASSVATWEEGYNEQFF
TRBJ1-5	.	TRBV30	.	TGTGCCTGGAGTGTACGAGGGGCTAGCAATCAGCCCCAGCATTTT	CAWSVRGASNQPQHF
TRBJ1-2	many	TRBV12-3/TRBV12-4	.	TGTGCCAGCAGTTTGACCGATGGGGGGGTCGGCTACACCTTC	CASSLTDGGVGYTF
TRBJ2-1	many	TRBV9	.	TGTGCCAGCAGCGTAGAGGTCAGCTCCTACAATGAGCAGTTCTTC	CASSVEVSSYNEQFF
TRBJ2-7	few	TRBV9	TRBD2	TGTGCCAGCAGCGTAGCAGCGGGATTATACGAGCAGTACTTC	CASSVAAGLYEQYF
TRBJ2-7	many	TRBV20-1	TRBD1	TGCAGTGCTCAGGGGGAGAGCTACGAGCAGTACTTC	CSAQGESYEQYF
TRBJ1-5	many	TRBV4-3	TRBD1	TGCGCCAGCAGCCAGGACAGGAATAGCAATCAGCCCCAGCATTTT	CASSQDRNSNQPQHF
TRBJ2-5	many	TRBV29-1	.	TGCAGCGTTGACCAGGGGCGGCAGACCCAGTACTTC	CSVDQGRQTQYF
TRBJ1-2	many	TRBV29-1	.	TGCAGCGTTGAAGGCAGGGATAGAGGCTACACCTTC	CSVEGRDRGYTF
TRBJ2-1	.	TRBV6-6	TRBD2	TGTGCCAGCAGTTACTCCGGCGGGAGTAAGGTCAATGAGCAGTTCTTC	CASSYSGGSKVNEQFF
TRBJ2-3	.	TRBV19	TRBD1	TGTGCCAGTAGACGGGACAGGAGGACAGATACGCAGTATTTT	CASRRDRRTDTQYF
TRBJ1-1	many	TRBV27	.	TGTGCCAGCAGTAACCGGGATCAAATGAACACTGAAGCTTTCTTT	CASSNRDQMNTEAFF
TRBJ2-1	.	TRBV30	TRBD1	TGTGCCTGGAGCCCTCCGGGACAGAATAGGTACAATGAGCAGTTCTTC	CAWSPPGQNRYNEQFF
TRBJ1-2	.	TRBV5-1	.	TGCGCCAGCGGCTCCAGACACGAAAAGGACTATGGCTACACCTTC	CASGSRHEKDYGYTF
TRBJ2-7	.	TRBV7-2	TRBD1	TGTGCCAGCAGCCCAACAGGGGCAGTCTACGAGCAGTACTTC	CASSPTGAVYEQYF
TRBJ1-2	many	TRBV7-2	.	TGTGCCAGCAGCTTAGTTCGAGGAACTAACTATGGCTACACCTTC	CASSLVRGTNYGYTF
TRBJ2-1	.	TRBV10-3	.	TGTGCCATCAGTGAGTTAGTGAGCACCGGTGAGCAGTTCTTC	CAISELVSTGEQFF
TRBJ2-1	many	TRBV18	TRBD2	TGTGCCAGCTCTCCGCCTGGGACTAGCGGCGACAATGAGCAGTTCTTC	CASSPPGTSGDNEQFF
TRBJ1-1	many	TRBV20-1	TRBD1	TGCAGTACTGCACAGGGGGCGATGAACACTGAAGCTTTCTTT	CSTAQGAMNTEAFF
TRBJ2-1	many	TRBV11-2	TRBD2	TGTGCCAGCAGCTCTACCTCCAGCGGGAGCCATGAGCAGTTCTTC	CASSSTSSGSHEQFF
TRBJ2-4	.	TRBV5-1	TRBD1	TGCGCCAGCAGCCAAAGACAGGGGGCTAACATTCAGTACTTC	CASSQRQGANIQYF
TRBJ2-7	few	TRBV7-9	TRBD2	TGTGCCAGCAGCAGGGGACTAGCGGGAGTCGAGCAGTACTTC	CASSRGLAGVEQYF
TRBJ2-2	many	TRBV7-2	.	TGTGCCAGCAGCTGGGACAAAAACACCGGGGAGCTGTTTTTT	CASSWDKNTGELFF
TRBJ1-1	.	TRBV15	.	TGTGCCACCAGCAGAGTGGAATATGGGAAAATTAACACTGAAGCTTTCTTT	CATSRVEYGKINTEAFF
TRBJ2-7	many	TRBV6-1	TRBD2	TGTGCCAGCAGTGACGGACTAGCGGGATCCTACGAGCAGTACTTC	CASSDGLAGSYEQYF
TRBJ2-7	many	TRBV18	TRBD1	TGTGCCAGCTCCGCCGGGACAGGCTACGAGCAGTACTTC	CASSAGTGYEQYF
TRBJ2-7	many	TRBV6-1	TRBD1	TGTGCCAGCCGTGCGCCGACAGGGAGCTCCTACGAGCAGTACTTC	CASRAPTGSSYEQYF
TRBJ1-1	.	TRBV19	.	TGTGCCAGTAGTGCCAGGACGGCGAACACTGAAGCTTTCTTT	CASSARTANTEAFF
TRBJ2-3	.	TRBV7-2	TRBD2	TGTGCCAGCAGCTTAGATGAGCGGGAGACAGATACGCAGTATTTT	CASSLDERETDTQYF
TRBJ1-3	many	TRBV2	TRBD1	TGTGCCAGCAGAGATGGGACAGTTGGAAACACCATATATTTT	CASRDGTVGNTIYF
TRBJ1-1	many	TRBV20-1	.	TGCAGTGCTGAGGCTGGGGCGAACACTGAAGCTTTCTTT	CSAEAGANTEAFF
TRBJ2-1	many	TRBV27	.	TGTGCCAGCAGTTTTCTGGGAGAGGGCTACAATGAGCAGTTCTTC	CASSFLGEGYNEQFF
TRBJ1-1	many	TRBV19	TRBD1	TGTGCCAGTAGTGGCTGGACAGGGATGGAGAAAGCTTTCTTT	CASSGWTGMEKAFF
TRBJ2-7	.	TRBV6-6	.	TGTGCCAGCAAGAGTCCAGGGACCTTCATCGAGCAGTACTTC	CASKSPGTFIEQYF
TRBJ1-4	many	TRBV6-1	.	TGTGCCAGCAGTGAACAACAGATGGCTTATGAAAAACTGTTTTTT	CASSEQQMAYEKLFF
TRBJ2-7	.	TRBV30	TRBD1	TGTGCCTCTAAGGACAGGAGCTCCTACGAGCAGTACTTC	CASKDRSSYEQYF
TRBJ2-5	many	TRBV28	TRBD2	TGTGCCAGCAGTTCAGGACTAGCGGGAATCCAAGAGACCCAGTACTTC	CASSSGLAGIQETQYF